This is a list of T cell receptor beta chains from one sample in a study of blood T cell repertoires in COVID-19. TCRdb's table, derived via immunoSEQ multiplex PCR, lists solely in-frame clones and lacks some. The data contain approximately 150,000 clones, 83% of them seen just once; the ten biggest clones take up around 2.1%. The specimen sequenced was peripheral blood. The receptors shown here come from a woman of 80 years or more with acute or convalescent COVID-19. CDR3s include the opening cysteine and the closing phenylalanine or tryptophan. Fields, in order: V gene, clone size, J gene, D gene, CDR3 protein, CDR3 DNA. The D gene is left open where the match is weak. Clone size is shown for a subset of rows, as once, few, many or a class of expanded clone.

TRBV9	NA	TRBJ2-1	TRBD1	CASSVAQGVEQFF	TGTGCCAGCAGCGTAGCACAGGGGGTAGAGCAGTTCTTC
TRBV29-1	NA	TRBJ1-4	NA	CSVEDRAGMNEKLFF	TGCAGCGTTGAAGATCGGGCAGGGATGAATGAAAAACTGTTTTTT
TRBV2	NA	TRBJ2-2	TRBD2	CASRYGLASGKNTGELFF	TGTGCCAGCAGGTACGGCCTTGCTAGCGGGAAGAACACCGGGGAGCTGTTTTTT
TRBV10-3	NA	TRBJ2-5	TRBD1	CAIRGQFGETQYF	TGTGCCATCAGGGGACAGTTTGGGGAGACCCAGTACTTC
TRBV2	NA	TRBJ2-2	TRBD2	CASKAGGAGELFF	TGTGCCAGCAAGGCGGGGGGTGCCGGGGAGCTGTTTTTT
TRBV5-6	NA	TRBJ2-6	TRBD1	CASSLWTGFSGANVLTF	TGTGCCAGCAGCTTGTGGACAGGTTTTTCTGGGGCCAACGTCCTGACTTTC
TRBV3-1/TRBV3-2	NA	TRBJ2-7	NA	CASSQDPAGAYEQYF	TGTGCCAGCAGCCAAGATCCGGCCGGGGCCTACGAGCAGTACTTC
TRBV25-1	NA	TRBJ2-3	TRBD1	CASSGRDRGLADTQYF	TGTGCCAGCAGTGGTAGGGACAGGGGGCTTGCAGATACGCAGTATTTT
TRBV6-2/TRBV6-3	NA	TRBJ2-2	NA	CASSYIGVGELFF	TGTGCCAGCAGTTATATAGGGGTCGGGGAGCTGTTTTTT
TRBV27	NA	TRBJ1-1	NA	CASNHRRTNTEAFF	TGTGCCAGCAACCACAGGCGCACGAACACTGAAGCTTTCTTT
TRBV24-1	NA	TRBJ2-1	TRBD1	CATSDFGRGNEQFF	TGTGCCACCAGTGATTTTGGCAGGGGGAATGAGCAGTTCTTC
TRBV12-3/TRBV12-4	once	TRBJ2-1	TRBD1	CASSSEQGRFF	TGTGCCAGCAGTTCTGAACAGGGGCGGTTCTTC
TRBV27	NA	TRBJ2-2	NA	CASRSVLGRDMTGELFF	TGTGCCAGCCGTTCGGTGTTGGGCAGGGACATGACCGGGGAGCTGTTTTTT
TRBV6-5	NA	TRBJ2-7	TRBD1	CASSPSGQGIGEQYF	TGTGCCAGCAGTCCGAGCGGACAGGGAATCGGCGAGCAGTACTTC
TRBV6-5	NA	TRBJ1-6	NA	CASSSYNSPLHF	TGTGCCAGTAGCTCCTATAATTCACCCCTCCACTTT
TRBV9	NA	TRBJ2-7	TRBD2	CASSKISGSLTYEQYF	TGTGCCAGCAGCAAAATCAGCGGGAGCCTTACCTACGAGCAGTACTTC
TRBV3-1/TRBV3-2	NA	TRBJ1-1	NA	CASSRSGTEAFF	TGTGCCAGCAGCAGGTCGGGTACTGAAGCTTTCTTT
TRBV29-1	NA	TRBJ1-2	TRBD1	CSARTTGDYGYTF	TGCAGCGCCCGAACAACAGGGGACTATGGCTACACCTTC
TRBV7-2	NA	TRBJ2-7	TRBD2	CASSLAWGSGGHEQYF	TGTGCCAGCAGCTTAGCGTGGGGTAGCGGGGGCCACGAGCAGTACTTC
TRBV6-2/TRBV6-3	NA	TRBJ2-1	TRBD2	CASSPSGRSSYNEQFF	TGTGCCAGCAGCCCTAGCGGGAGGAGCTCCTACAATGAGCAGTTCTTC
TRBV18	NA	TRBJ2-1	TRBD2	CASSPREGSGEQFF	TGTGCCAGCTCACCTAGGGAGGGGTCGGGCGAGCAGTTCTTC
TRBV19	NA	TRBJ2-4	NA	CASSPGLYSAKNIQYF	TGTGCCAGTAGTCCAGGATTGTATTCAGCCAAAAACATTCAGTACTTC
TRBV9	NA	TRBJ2-1	NA	CASSLTGYNEQFF	TGTGCCAGCAGCTTGACAGGATACAATGAGCAGTTCTTC
TRBV6-6	NA	TRBJ2-7	TRBD1	CASTPAGQGYSEQYF	TGTGCCAGCACCCCGGCAGGACAGGGTTATTCCGAGCAGTACTTC
TRBV19	NA	TRBJ2-7	NA	CASSIGSSGDEQYF	TGTGCCAGTAGTATCGGGTCCTCCGGTGACGAGCAGTACTTC
TRBV7-2	NA	TRBJ1-2	NA	CASSLGGSYGYTF	TGTGCCAGCAGCTTAGGGGGCAGCTATGGCTACACCTTC
TRBV11-3	NA	TRBJ2-2	TRBD1	CASSFRRTGGRGELFF	TGTGCCAGCAGCTTTCGTAGGACAGGGGGGCGCGGGGAGCTGTTTTTT
TRBV9	once	TRBJ2-3	NA	CASSVGGTTDTQYF	TGTGCCAGCAGCGTAGGGGGCACCACAGATACGCAGTATTTT
TRBV30	NA	TRBJ1-1	NA	CASKGDHMNTEAFF	TGTGCCTCAAAGGGGGATCACATGAACACTGAAGCTTTCTTT
TRBV5-6	NA	TRBJ1-6	NA	CASRTNNSPLHF	TGTGCCAGCAGAACTAATAATTCACCCCTCCACTTT
TRBV19	NA	TRBJ2-3	NA	CASKPGGPPDTQYF	TGTGCCTCAAAACCGGGGGGCCCCCCAGATACGCAGTATTTT
TRBV27	NA	TRBJ1-2	NA	CASSFLGGSGYGYTF	TGTGCCAGCAGTTTTTTGGGAGGAAGCGGCTATGGCTACACCTTC
TRBV4-1	NA	TRBJ2-7	NA	CASSQDGSGTLREQYF	TGCGCCAGCAGCCAAGATGGGTCGGGGACTCTACGCGAGCAGTACTTC
TRBV7-2	NA	TRBJ1-5	NA	CASSSPPGTGGNQPQHF	TGTGCCAGCAGCTCACCCCCCGGGACTGGAGGGAATCAGCCCCAGCATTTT
TRBV7-2	NA	TRBJ2-1	TRBD1	CASSNRGLPDNEQFF	TGTGCCAGCAGCAACAGGGGGCTTCCGGACAATGAGCAGTTCTTC
TRBV5-5	few	TRBJ2-5	NA	CASSLEGHTRETQYF	TGTGCCAGCAGCTTAGAGGGACACACAAGAGAGACCCAGTACTTC
TRBV29-1	few	TRBJ2-7	TRBD1	CSVEQGASEQYF	TGCAGCGTTGAGCAGGGGGCAAGCGAGCAGTACTTC
TRBV10-3	NA	TRBJ2-3	TRBD2	CAIGSGGGTDTQYF	TGTGCCATCGGTAGCGGGGGTGGCACAGATACGCAGTATTTT
TRBV30	NA	TRBJ2-2	TRBD2	CAWGLAGTWGGELFF	TGTGCCTGGGGACTAGCGGGAACCTGGGGAGGGGAGCTGTTTTTT
TRBV4-1	few	TRBJ1-4	TRBD1	CASSPQTGPGPNEKLFF	TGCGCCAGCAGCCCCCAGACAGGGCCGGGACCTAATGAAAAACTGTTTTTT
TRBV19	NA	TRBJ2-3	NA	CASSIDLGRYTTDTQYF	TGTGCCAGTAGTATAGATCTGGGGCGGTATACCACAGATACGCAGTATTTT
TRBV4-3	NA	TRBJ2-3	NA	CASSQDRTDSTDTQYF	TGCGCCAGCAGCCAAGATCGGACAGATAGCACAGATACGCAGTATTTT
TRBV5-3	NA	TRBJ2-1	TRBD2	CARSLRGTSGGSYNEQFF	TGTGCCAGAAGCTTGCGCGGGACTAGCGGAGGCTCCTACAATGAGCAGTTCTTC
TRBV5-1	NA	TRBJ2-1	NA	CASSLAGSTNEQFF	TGCGCCAGCAGCTTGGCCGGGAGTACGAATGAGCAGTTCTTC
TRBV2	NA	TRBJ1-1	TRBD1	CASRTEQGRNTEAFF	TGTGCCAGCAGGACCGAACAGGGGCGAAACACTGAAGCTTTCTTT
TRBV5-4	NA	TRBJ2-1	NA	CASSLVERYNEQFF	TGTGCCAGCAGCTTGGTGGAGCGCTACAATGAGCAGTTCTTC